These T cell receptor beta chains were read from a single sample in a study of PD-L1 blockade in urothelial cancer. Data came from immunoSEQ multiplex PCR; TCRdb stores just in-frame clones and leaves some out. Seen here are around 46,000 clones, more than 70% observed once, and the top ten hold 2.4%. The specimen was PBMCs, collected around atezolizumab (anti-PD-L1) treatment. The receptors were gathered from a man aged 55-75 years with urothelial cancer. Both conserved end residues are part of each CDR3. D genes are given only for firm matches. A clone size is listed for some rows: how often the clone was seen (once, few, many), or a class if it is expanded.

j_call v_call d_call clone_size cdr3_nt cdr3_aa
TRBJ2-1 TRBV2 NA NA TGTGCCAGCAGTGAACAGCGGGTGGGCGAGCAGTTCTTC CASSEQRVGEQFF
TRBJ2-2 TRBV5-1 TRBD2 once TGCGCCAGCAGCTTGGGGTCTAGCGGGAGCTCCGGGGAGCTGTTTTTT CASSLGSSGSSGELFF
TRBJ2-2 TRBV7-9 TRBD1 NA TGTGCCAGCAGCTGGCAGGGGGTTCCGTCGGTCGGGGAGCTGTTTTTT CASSWQGVPSVGELFF
TRBJ1-3 TRBV6-5 NA NA TGTGCCAGCAGTTACTCACTCGCTAGCTCTGGAAACACCATATATTTT CASSYSLASSGNTIYF
TRBJ2-2 TRBV4-3 TRBD2 NA TGCGCCAGCAGCCAAACTACCCTAGCGGGACCGAACACCGGGGAGCTGTTTTTT CASSQTTLAGPNTGELFF
TRBJ2-3 TRBV19 TRBD2 NA TGTGCCAGTAGTACCCGGACTAGCGGCCGCACAGATACGCAGTATTTT CASSTRTSGRTDTQYF
TRBJ2-2 TRBV6-5 NA NA TGTGCCAGCAGCCCTCCGGTAGGGGCCGGGGAGCTGTTTTTT CASSPPVGAGELFF
TRBJ1-4 TRBV5-4 NA NA TGTGCCAGCAGCTTGGCGGGGGTTAATGAAAAACTGTTTTTT CASSLAGVNEKLFF
TRBJ2-3 TRBV18 NA NA TGTGCCAGCTCACCACCTTCAGTGGATACGCAGTATTTT CASSPPSVDTQYF
TRBJ2-7 TRBV6-1 TRBD1 NA TGTGCCAGCAGTGAAGGGGACAGGCCTTTTGGGGAGCAGTACTTC CASSEGDRPFGEQYF
TRBJ2-7 TRBV7-9 NA few TGTGCCAGCAGCTTAGGGGAGAGCGGGGAGCAGTACTTC CASSLGESGEQYF
TRBJ2-2 TRBV6-5 TRBD1 few TGTGCCAGCAGTTTGGGACAGCCCCTCACCGGGGAGCTGTTTTTT CASSLGQPLTGELFF
TRBJ1-1 TRBV5-6 NA once TGTGCCAGCAGGCAACGCGACACTGAAGCTTTCTTT CASRQRDTEAFF
TRBJ2-7 TRBV7-9 TRBD1 NA TGTGCCAGCAGCCGACCCGAGACAGGGCCCCACTACGAGCAGTACTTC CASSRPETGPHYEQYF
TRBJ1-1 TRBV19 TRBD1 NA TGTGCCAGTAGTATAGACGGCAGGGGGTTGGGCATGAACACTGAAGCTTTCTTT CASSIDGRGLGMNTEAFF
TRBJ1-5 TRBV4-3 NA NA TGCGCCAGCAGCCAAGATAGGCAGGGGAAGAGGCCCCAGCATTTT CASSQDRQGKRPQHF
TRBJ1-4 TRBV10-3 TRBD1 NA TGTGCCATCAGACAGGACAGGGGTAATGAAAAACTGTTTTTT CAIRQDRGNEKLFF
TRBJ2-2 TRBV5-1 TRBD1 NA TGCGCCAGCAGCTTCGTACAGGGGGCCGACACCGGGGAGCTGTTTTTT CASSFVQGADTGELFF
TRBJ2-7 TRBV10-2 TRBD2 NA TGCGCCAGCAGTTCGGGACTAGCCTACGAGCAGTACTTC CASSSGLAYEQYF
TRBJ2-5 TRBV30 TRBD1 NA TGTGCCTGGAGAGAACCGGGACAGGGAGGGACCCAGTACTTC CAWREPGQGGTQYF
TRBJ1-4 TRBV9 NA NA TGTGCCAGCAGCGTAGGCAACGGTAATGAAAAACTGTTTTTT CASSVGNGNEKLFF
TRBJ2-3 TRBV18 NA NA TGTGCCAGCTCACCACGAGACTTCACAGATACGCAGTATTTT CASSPRDFTDTQYF
TRBJ2-1 TRBV4-3 NA NA TGCGCCAGCAGCCATTCCAGGGGCTCCTACAATGAGCAGTTCTTC CASSHSRGSYNEQFF
TRBJ2-5 TRBV5-1 NA NA TGCGCCAGCAGCTTGGCCACCTATGCAGGGGCGGTCGAGACCCAGTACTTC CASSLATYAGAVETQYF
TRBJ1-2 TRBV6-5 NA NA TGTGCCAGCAGTCAGGGGTCGGGTGGCTACACCTTC CASSQGSGGYTF
TRBJ2-4 TRBV7-8 TRBD2 once TGTGCCAGCAGCGGGGGACTAGCGGGAGGCAACAAAAACATTCAGTACTTC CASSGGLAGGNKNIQYF
TRBJ2-7 TRBV13 TRBD1 NA TGTGCCAGCAGCATGGACAGGGTTGGATCCTACGAGCAGTACTTC CASSMDRVGSYEQYF
TRBJ1-2 TRBV2 NA NA TGTGCCAGCAGTGAAGAGGTCAGCTTTATCGGGGGCTACACCTTC CASSEEVSFIGGYTF
TRBJ2-7 TRBV11-2 TRBD1 NA TGTGCCAGCAGACCAACAGGGGGCCACGAGCAGTACTTC CASRPTGGHEQYF
TRBJ2-7 TRBV7-9 TRBD1 NA TGTGCCAGCAGCTTGACAGGGTACGAGCAGTACTTC CASSLTGYEQYF
TRBJ2-5 TRBV2 TRBD2 once TGTGCCAGCAGTTTGACTAGCGGCCGAGAGACCCAGTACTTC CASSLTSGRETQYF
TRBJ2-1 TRBV11-3 TRBD1 NA TGTGCCAGCAGCTTAAGGACAGGGGGCTGGTACAATGAGCAGTTCTTC CASSLRTGGWYNEQFF
TRBJ1-1 TRBV19 TRBD1 NA TGTGCCAGTAGTTCACAGGGGATGTCACAGCGGAACACTGAAGCTTTCTTT CASSSQGMSQRNTEAFF
TRBJ2-7 TRBV6-1 TRBD1 NA TGTGCCAGCAGCGATAAACGTGCAGGGGGATACGAGCAGTACTTC CASSDKRAGGYEQYF
TRBJ2-5 TRBV5-1 NA NA TGCGCCAGCAGCGAAGGAGGGGGCCGAGAGACCCAGTACTTC CASSEGGGRETQYF
TRBJ2-7 TRBV18 TRBD2 NA TGTGCCAGCTCGCTGGGGCTAGCGGGAGGCTACGAGCAGTACTTC CASSLGLAGGYEQYF
TRBJ2-1 TRBV4-3 NA few TGCGCCAGCAGCCAGACTTACTTACCCAATGAGCAGTTCTTC CASSQTYLPNEQFF
TRBJ1-1 TRBV5-4 NA NA TGTGCCAGCAGCGGTCTTGGACAACTCGGGAACACTGAAGCTTTCTTT CASSGLGQLGNTEAFF
TRBJ2-7 TRBV2 TRBD2 once TGTGCCAGCAGTTCGGGGCTAGCGGGGGAGCAGTACTTC CASSSGLAGEQYF
TRBJ1-1 TRBV30 TRBD1 NA TGTGCCTGGGTGAGACAGGGGAGGCCTGAAGCTTTCTTT CAWVRQGRPEAFF
TRBJ1-2 TRBV6-1 NA NA TGTGCCAGCAGGAGGGAGGGGCTAGGATACTATGGCTACACCTTC CASRREGLGYYGYTF
TRBJ2-5 TRBV19 TRBD1 NA TGTGCCAGTAGGCGACAGGGGGCCCGTGAGACCCAGTACTTC CASRRQGARETQYF
TRBJ2-2 TRBV7-2 NA NA TGTGCCAGCAGCTTCGTCACCGGGGAGCTGTTTTTT CASSFVTGELFF
TRBJ2-7 TRBV30 TRBD1 NA TGTGCCTGCAAACAGGGGAACTCCTACGAGCAGTACTTC CACKQGNSYEQYF
TRBJ2-3 TRBV29-1 NA NA TGCAGCGTTGTTGTGGCAGGGAAACAATATACGCAGTATTTT CSVVVAGKQYTQYF
TRBJ2-1 TRBV19 NA NA TGTGCCAGTAGTATTGGAAGCGGCAGCGTTAGTGAGCAGTTCTTC CASSIGSGSVSEQFF
TRBJ1-6 TRBV4-1 NA few TGCGCCAGCAGCCAAGACGGGTCCCGACCTAATTCACCCCTCCACTTT CASSQDGSRPNSPLHF
TRBJ2-1 TRBV25-1 NA NA TGTGCCAGCAGTTCTCCAGGTCACAATGAGCAGTTCTTC CASSSPGHNEQFF
TRBJ2-5 TRBV11-2 NA NA TGTGCCATACGGGGGGCTAGTTGGCAAGAGACCCAGTACTTC CAIRGASWQETQYF
TRBJ1-5 TRBV25-1 TRBD1 NA TGTGCCAGCTCTCCGACAGGGAGCAATCAGCCCCAGCATTTT CASSPTGSNQPQHF
TRBJ1-4 TRBV30 NA NA TGTGCCTGGAGGCGACCCGGGCAACGGGGGGAAAAACTGTTTTTT CAWRRPGQRGEKLFF
TRBJ1-1 TRBV7-2 NA NA TGTGCCAGCAGCTTAGGGACTTCTGAAGCTTTCTTT CASSLGTSEAFF
TRBJ2-1 TRBV6-6 TRBD1 NA TGTGCCAGCAGTTACGTGGGACAGTCCAATGAGCAGTTCTTC CASSYVGQSNEQFF